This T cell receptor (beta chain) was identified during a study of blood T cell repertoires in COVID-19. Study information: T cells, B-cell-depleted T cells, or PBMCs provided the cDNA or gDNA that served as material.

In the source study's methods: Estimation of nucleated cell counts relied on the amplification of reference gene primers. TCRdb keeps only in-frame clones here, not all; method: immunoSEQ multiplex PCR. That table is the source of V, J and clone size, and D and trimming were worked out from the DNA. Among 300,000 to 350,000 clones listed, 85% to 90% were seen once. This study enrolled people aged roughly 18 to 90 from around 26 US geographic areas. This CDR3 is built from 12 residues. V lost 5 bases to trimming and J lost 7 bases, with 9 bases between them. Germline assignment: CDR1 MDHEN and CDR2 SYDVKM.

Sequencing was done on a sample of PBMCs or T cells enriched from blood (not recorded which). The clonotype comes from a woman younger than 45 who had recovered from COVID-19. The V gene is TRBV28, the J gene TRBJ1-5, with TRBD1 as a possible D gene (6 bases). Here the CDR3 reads CASSQDRQPQHF. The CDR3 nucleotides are TGTGCCAGCAGTCAAGACAGGCAGCCCCAGCATTTT.